This note documents a single TCR beta chain sequence. V was cut by 1 base and J by 11 bases, with 17 bases left in between. Germline lookup yields CDR1 MNHNS and CDR2 SASEGT. This CDR3 comprises 14 residues. Original data processing: From reference gene primer amplification, estimates of nucleated cell counts were derived. Measured with immunoSEQ multiplex PCR; TCRdb has only the in-frame clones, and not every one. D and trimming come from the DNA, and the V and J calls and clone size come from that table. The table lists around 190,000 clones, 70% to 90% of them singletons. Across about two dozen US areas, participants ranged in age from about 18 to 89 years. This entry is derived from a study of blood T cell repertoires in COVID-19. Study in general: Either two negative PCRs, clearance, or symptom resolution qualified Cohort 3 donors as recovered.

This chain connects TRBV6-1 to TRBJ1-1; a weak D match, TRBD1 (5 bases). This TCR was sampled from a middle-aged woman in a cohort exposed to, infected with or recovered from COVID-19 (not recorded which). The sequenced sample was PBMCs or T cells enriched from blood (not recorded which). This CDR3 is CASSEDLAGRTAFF. The CDR3 bases are TGTGCCAGCAGTGAAGATTTGGCAGGGAGGACGGCTTTCTTT.